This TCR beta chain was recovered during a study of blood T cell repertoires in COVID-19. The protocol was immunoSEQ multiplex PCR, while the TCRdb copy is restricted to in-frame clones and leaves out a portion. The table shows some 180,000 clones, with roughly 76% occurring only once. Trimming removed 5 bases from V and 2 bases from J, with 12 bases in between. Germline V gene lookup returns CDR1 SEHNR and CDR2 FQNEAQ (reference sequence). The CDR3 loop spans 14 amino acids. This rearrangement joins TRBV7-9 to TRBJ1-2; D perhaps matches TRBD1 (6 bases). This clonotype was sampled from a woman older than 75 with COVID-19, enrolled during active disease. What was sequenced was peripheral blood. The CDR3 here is CASSVGGLNYGYTF. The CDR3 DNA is TGTGCCAGCAGCGTAGGGGGACTGAACTATGGCTACACCTTC.